The sequence of this T cell receptor (beta chain) was determined in a study of blood T cell repertoires in COVID-19. Looking at the study overall: COVID-19 samples from acute and convalescent phases originated in the United States, Italy and Spain. In each case, the material was cDNA or gDNA derived from T cells, B-cell-depleted T cells, or PBMCs.

In germline, CDR1 is SGHTA, CDR2 FQGNSA. This CDR3 is built from 14 residues. Trimming left V 5 bases short and J 1 base short, with 10 bases between. Under the authors' procedure: From reference gene primer amplification, estimates of nucleated cell counts were derived. TCRdb's table, derived via immunoSEQ multiplex PCR, lists solely in-frame clones and lacks some. The DNA was the basis for D and trimming; V, J and clone size are from that table. Of about 160,000 clones in the sample, 90% to 95% were seen once. The sequence was obtained from a woman aged 50 to 65 with acute or convalescent COVID-19. The V gene is TRBV7-2, the J gene TRBJ2-3, with D unclear. Sequences were obtained from peripheral blood. The chain's CDR3 is CASSAAAGTDTQYF. DNA of the CDR3: TGTGCCAGCAGCGCCGCGGCCGGCACAGATACGCAGTATTTT.